The T cell receptor beta chain described here comes from a study of blood T cells in healthy people across ages. Whole-study findings and limits: Naive T cell percentage by flow cytometry tracked strongly with beta diversity.

Total RNA, at least 5.5 micrograms per sample, came from PBMCs. The V and J ends lost 3 bases and 8 bases, in that order; junction bases with no gene match: 9. Germline lookup yields CDR1 KGHDR and CDR2 SFDVKD. The CDR3 length is 16 residues. Through a sample-barcoded 5' primer and a J-beta primer mix, a second PCR was run for roughly 6 to 12 cycles. Every cDNA molecule carried a tag from a template-switch adaptor bearing 12 random nucleotides. TCRdb reanalysed the 5' RACE reads using MiXCR and keeps one entry per CDR3 protein. The data contain approximately 290,000 distinct CDR3 sequences, roughly 29% of them seen just once; the ten biggest clones take up approximately 30%. Remarks on this clonotype: The target antigen is unknown.

The sample consisted of blood. This clonotype originated in a woman aged 65 to 85 in good health. The gene calls are TRBV24-1 and TRBJ1-5; TRBD1 aligns across 10 bases. The DNA for the CDR3 is TGTGCCACCAGTGATGGGGGACAGGGGCCGAATGAGCCCCAGCATTTT. It translates to CATSDGGQGPNEPQHF.